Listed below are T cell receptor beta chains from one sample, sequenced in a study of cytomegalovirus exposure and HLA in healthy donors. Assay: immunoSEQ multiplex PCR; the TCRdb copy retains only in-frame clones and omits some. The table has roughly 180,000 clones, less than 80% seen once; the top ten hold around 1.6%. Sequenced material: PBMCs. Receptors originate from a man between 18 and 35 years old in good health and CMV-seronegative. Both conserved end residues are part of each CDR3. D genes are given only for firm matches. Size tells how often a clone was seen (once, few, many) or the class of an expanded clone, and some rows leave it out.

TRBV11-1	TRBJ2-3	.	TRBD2	TGTGCCAGCAGCTTAGTAACTAGCGGGGATACGCAGTATTTT	CASSLVTSGDTQYF
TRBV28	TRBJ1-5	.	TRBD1	TGTGCCAGCAGTCCGACAGGGAAACAGCCCCAGCATTTT	CASSPTGKQPQHF
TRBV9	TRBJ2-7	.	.	TGTGCCAGCAGCTTTCCCAGCGCCGAGCAGTACTTC	CASSFPSAEQYF
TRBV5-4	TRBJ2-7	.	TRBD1	TGTGCCAGCAGCTCCAGGGGGCTGGCCTACGAGCAGTACTTC	CASSSRGLAYEQYF
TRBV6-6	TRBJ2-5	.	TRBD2	TGTGCCAGCAGGAGGAGCGGGGGGGCGGGGGAGACCCAGTACTTC	CASRRSGGAGETQYF
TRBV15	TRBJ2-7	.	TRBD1	TGTGCCACCAGCCTCACCGGGACAGGGGGCGGCGAGCAGTACTTC	CATSLTGTGGGEQYF
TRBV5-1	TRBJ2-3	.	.	TGCGCCAGCAGATCAGGCGGGGGCAGCACAGATACGCAGTATTTT	CASRSGGGSTDTQYF
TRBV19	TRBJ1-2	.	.	TGTGCCAGTCGACAGACCTATGGCTGCACCTTC	CASRQTYGCTF
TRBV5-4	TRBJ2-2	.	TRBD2	TGTGCCAGCAGCTTGGGGAGCGGGGGGGCCGGGGAGCTGTTTTTT	CASSLGSGGAGELFF
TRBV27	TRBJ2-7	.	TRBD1	TGTGCCAGCAGCGTCATGACCGGGACAGGGGCCATCGAGCAGTACTTC	CASSVMTGTGAIEQYF
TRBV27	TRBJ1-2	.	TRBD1	TGTGCCAGCAGTTTCTCCGGACAGGGCTATGGCTACACCTTC	CASSFSGQGYGYTF
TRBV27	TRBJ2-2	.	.	TGTGCCAGCAGTTTGGGCACAGCGAACACCGGGGAGCTGTTTTTT	CASSLGTANTGELFF
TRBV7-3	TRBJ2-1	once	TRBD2	TGTGCCAGCAGCTTGGGGCTAGCGGCCAATGAGCAGTTCTTC	CASSLGLAANEQFF
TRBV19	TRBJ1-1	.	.	TGTGCCAGTACTGGGCCAGGCTGGGCCACTGAAGCTTTCTTT	CASTGPGWATEAFF
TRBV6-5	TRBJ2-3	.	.	TGTGCCAGCAGTTACTCTGCGGATTCTAGCACAGATACGCAGTATTTT	CASSYSADSSTDTQYF
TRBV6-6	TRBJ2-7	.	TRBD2	TGTGCCAGCATGCTAGCGGGTGGCTACGAGCAGTACTTC	CASMLAGGYEQYF
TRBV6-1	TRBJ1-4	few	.	TGTGCCAGCAGTGGGACAGATAATGAAAAACTGTTTTTT	CASSGTDNEKLFF
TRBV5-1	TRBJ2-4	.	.	TGCGCCAGCAGCTTAGGACAGGAGGGACACATTCAGTACTTC	CASSLGQEGHIQYF
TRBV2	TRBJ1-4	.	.	TGTGCCAGCAGTGAGGTCGGGTTAGAAAAACTGTTTTTT	CASSEVGLEKLFF
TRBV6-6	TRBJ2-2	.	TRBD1	TGTGCCAGCAGTTACGACAGGGACCTAACCGGGGAGCTGTTTTTT	CASSYDRDLTGELFF
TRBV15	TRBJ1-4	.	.	TGTGCCACCAGCAGGGTCAGAATCTCTAATGAAAAACTGTTTTTT	CATSRVRISNEKLFF
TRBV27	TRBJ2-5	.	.	TGTGCCAGCAGTTTAAAGGGTGGGGGCCGCAAAGAGACCCAGTACTTC	CASSLKGGGRKETQYF
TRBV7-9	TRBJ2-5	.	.	TGTGCCAGCAGCGATTCTCCCCGGGAGACCCAGTACTTC	CASSDSPRETQYF
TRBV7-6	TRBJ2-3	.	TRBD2	TGTGCCAGCAGCTTAGGCGGGGGGGCCGGAGGAACGCAGTATTTT	CASSLGGGAGGTQYF
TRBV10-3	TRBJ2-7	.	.	TGTGCCATCAGTGGGGGACTCTACGAGCAGTACTTC	CAISGGLYEQYF
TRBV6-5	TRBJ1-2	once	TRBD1	TGTGCCAGCAGTTACAAACAGGGGCCGGTGAACTATGGCTACACCTTC	CASSYKQGPVNYGYTF
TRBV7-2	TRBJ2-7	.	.	TGTGCCAGCAGCTGGGTGACCGACAGCAGTTACGAGCAGTACTTC	CASSWVTDSSYEQYF
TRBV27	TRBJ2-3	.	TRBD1	TGTGCCAGCAGTCCCCCGACAGGGCATGCAGATACGCAGTATTTT	CASSPPTGHADTQYF
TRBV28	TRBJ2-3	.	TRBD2	TGTGCCAGCATGGCGGGAGGACTGCGCACAGATACGCAGTATTTT	CASMAGGLRTDTQYF
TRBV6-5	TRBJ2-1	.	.	TGTGCCAGCACGGTTCTTTCTAACGGAGTCGGTGAGCAGTTCTTC	CASTVLSNGVGEQFF
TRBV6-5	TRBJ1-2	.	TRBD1	TGTGCCAAAGGACAGGGTATTCCTCCTAACTATGGCTACACCTTC	CAKGQGIPPNYGYTF
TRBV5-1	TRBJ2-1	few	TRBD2	TGCGCCAGCAGCAACTCCGGGACTAGCTCGAATGAGCAGTTCTTC	CASSNSGTSSNEQFF
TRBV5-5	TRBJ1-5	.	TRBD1	TGTGCCAGCAGTCCCGGGACAGGGGGGTATCAGCCCCAGCATTTT	CASSPGTGGYQPQHF
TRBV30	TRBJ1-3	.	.	TGTGCCGCGACAGCTGGAAACACCATATATTTT	CAATAGNTIYF
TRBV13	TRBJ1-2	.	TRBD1	TGTGCCAGCAGTACCGGACAGGGGGATGGCTACACCTTC	CASSTGQGDGYTF
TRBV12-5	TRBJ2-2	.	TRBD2	TGTGCTAGTGGCCCGGATCTAGCGGGTACCGGGGAGCTGTTTTTT	CASGPDLAGTGELFF
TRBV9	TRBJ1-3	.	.	TGTGCCAGCAGCGAGACTGGACTGATTCTCTCTGGAAACACCATATATTTT	CASSETGLILSGNTIYF
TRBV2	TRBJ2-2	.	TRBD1	TGTGCCAGCAGTCACCGGGACAGGGGGGATTTAGACACCGGGGAGCTGTTTTTT	CASSHRDRGDLDTGELFF
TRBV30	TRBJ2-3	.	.	TGTGCCTGGGCCCCAGGGTTAACGGATACGCAGTATTTT	CAWAPGLTDTQYF
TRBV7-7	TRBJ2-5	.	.	TGTGCTAGCAGCTTACCCCGGGCAGGAGGAAAAGAGACCCAGTACTTC	CASSLPRAGGKETQYF
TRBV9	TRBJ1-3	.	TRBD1	TGTGCCAGCAGCGTTGGGACAGACTCTGGAAACACCATATATTTT	CASSVGTDSGNTIYF
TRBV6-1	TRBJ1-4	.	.	TGTGCCAGCAGCTTAAGGGCGGGGAATGAAAAACTGTTTTTT	CASSLRAGNEKLFF
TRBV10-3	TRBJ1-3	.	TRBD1	TGTGCCGCTGCAGGGGGCGCGTATGGAAACACCATATATTTT	CAAAGGAYGNTIYF
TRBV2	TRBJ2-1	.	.	TGTGCCAGCCGTCGGAGCAGCCCCTCCTACAATGAGCAGTTCTTC	CASRRSSPSYNEQFF
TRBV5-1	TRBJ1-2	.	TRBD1	TGCGCCAGCAGCTTGGGACAGGGTGGAGGCTACACCTTC	CASSLGQGGGYTF
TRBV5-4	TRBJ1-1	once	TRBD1	TGTGCCAGCAGCTCGCAGGGGGCGCAACGCACTGAAGCTTTCTTT	CASSSQGAQRTEAFF
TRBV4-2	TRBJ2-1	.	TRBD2	TGTGCCAGCAGCCAAGATCCCCAGGGGCGGGGGGTTTACAATGAGCAGTTCTTC	CASSQDPQGRGVYNEQFF
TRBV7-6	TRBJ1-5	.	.	TGTGCCAGCAGCTTAGCGTCCGGAGGGCCCCAGCATTTT	CASSLASGGPQHF
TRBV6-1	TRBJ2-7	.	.	TGTGCCAGCAGTGACAGCGGCGAGCAGTACTTC	CASSDSGEQYF
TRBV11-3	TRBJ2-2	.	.	TGTGCCAGCAGCGTTGGAGGGGTCATCGGGGAGCTGTTTTTT	CASSVGGVIGELFF
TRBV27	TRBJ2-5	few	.	TGTGCCAGCAGTTCGTTAATCCGAGAGACCCAGTACTTC	CASSSLIRETQYF